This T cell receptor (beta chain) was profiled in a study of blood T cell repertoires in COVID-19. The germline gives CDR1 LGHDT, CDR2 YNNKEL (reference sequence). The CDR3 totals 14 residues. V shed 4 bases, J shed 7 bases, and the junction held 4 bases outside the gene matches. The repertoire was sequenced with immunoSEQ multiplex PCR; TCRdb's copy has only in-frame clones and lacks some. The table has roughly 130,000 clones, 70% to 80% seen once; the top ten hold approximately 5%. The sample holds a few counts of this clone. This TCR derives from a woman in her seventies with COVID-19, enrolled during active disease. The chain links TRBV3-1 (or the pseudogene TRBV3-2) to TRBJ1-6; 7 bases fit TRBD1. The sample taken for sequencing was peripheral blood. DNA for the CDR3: TGTGCCAGCAGCCCGACAGGGTTCAATTCACCCCTCCACTTT. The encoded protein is CASSPTGFNSPLHF.